Sequencing of this TCR beta chain was carried out in a study of cytomegalovirus exposure and HLA in healthy donors. Study information: Of the donors genotyped, about 390 in all, about 76% fell in the Caucasian-associated ancestry cluster.

Germline assignment: CDR1 LGHNA and CDR2 YSLEER. V lost 1 base, J lost 4 bases, and 10 bases stayed unmatched. This CDR3 is 18 amino acids long. The PCR had 60 Vbeta and 13 Jbeta primers. This table comes from immunoSEQ multiplex PCR, and its TCRdb copy is limited to in-frame clones, with some not included. Among 85,000 to 95,000 clones listed, around 80% were seen once. In the case of this clone: Its antigen is still unknown.

The study's findings and limits: Researchers reported in a later analysis that a missense DCLRE1C variant was tied to TCR beta V- and J-gene trimming. According to a later analysis, donors in an Asian-associated ancestry cluster reportedly had fewer N-insertions than the 666-donor mean.

V and J are TRBV4-3 and TRBJ2-3, with TRBD2 matching 11 bases. The receptor's source is a young man in good health and CMV-seropositive. Sequenced input: PBMCs. The DNA of the CDR3 is TGCGCCAGCAGCCAAGTGGTAGCGGGAGGGTTGGGGGCAGATACGCAGTATTTT. Translated: CASSQVVAGGLGADTQYF.